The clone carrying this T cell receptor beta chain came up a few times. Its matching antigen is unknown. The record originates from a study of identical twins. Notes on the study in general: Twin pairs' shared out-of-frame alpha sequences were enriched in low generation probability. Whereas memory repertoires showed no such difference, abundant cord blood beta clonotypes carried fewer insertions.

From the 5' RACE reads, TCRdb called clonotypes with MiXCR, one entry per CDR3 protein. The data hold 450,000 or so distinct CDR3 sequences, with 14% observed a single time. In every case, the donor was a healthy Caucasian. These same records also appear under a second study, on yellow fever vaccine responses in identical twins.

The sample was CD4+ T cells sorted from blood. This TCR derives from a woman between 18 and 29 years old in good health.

The CDR3 region has the DNA TGCGCCAGCATCAACGGAGGCTCCAGCTCCTACAATGAGCAGTTCTTC. It translates to CASINGGSSSYNEQFF. The chain combines TRBV5-1 with TRBJ2-1, with D possibly TRBD2 on 5 matching bases. Trimming removed 6 bases at V and 0 bases at J, with 16 bases between. The CDR3 has 16 amino acids. Germline V gene lookup returns CDR1 SGHRS and CDR2 YFSETQ.